The 15 T cell receptor beta chains below all came from one sample that was sequenced in a study of T cell repertoires in cytomegalovirus infection. The antigens these receptors bind are not known. MiXCR, applied by TCRdb to the reads, yields one record per CDR3 protein. Among roughly 920,000 distinct CDR3 sequences listed, less than 40% were seen once. The sample in question was cultured CD8+ T cells from PBMCs, obtained from culture after CMV antigen stimulation. These receptors all come from a human donor in good health (CMV status not recorded). Some clones in this sample may be carry-over from other donors' samples.

This clonotype appeared many times. The chain uses TRBV7-2 and TRBJ2-5; TRBD2 aligns across 7 bases. The CDR3 sequence is 11 residues long. CDR1 SGHTA and CDR2 FQGNSA come from the germline V gene. The trim removed 6 bases at V and 5 bases at J, leaving 0 bases unmatched. As DNA, the CDR3 is TGTGCCAGCAGGGGGGGGGAGACCCAGTACTTC. Translation: CASRGGETQYF.

The V call is TRBV7-9, the J call TRBJ1-1; no clear D gene. V shed 3 bases and J shed 7 bases, with 9 bases lying between them. This CDR3 is 12 amino acids long. Germline CDR1 is SEHNR and CDR2 is FQNEAQ (reference sequence). The CDR3 here is CASSFGRYEAFF. The CDR3 nucleotides are TGTGCCAGCAGCTTTGGCAGATATGAAGCTTTCTTT.

V and J are TRBV6-2 or TRBV6-3 and TRBJ1-5, with unresolved D. Germline assignment: CDR1 MNHEY and CDR2 SVGEGT. The length of the CDR3 is 13 residues. V dropped 0 bases and J dropped 8 bases, with 8 bases sitting between them. CDR3 sequence (DNA): TGTGCCAGCAGTTACTCGAGAACGGAGCCCCAGCATTTT. Translation: CASSYSRTEPQHF.

The J gene is TRBJ1-1, the V gene TRBV25-1; 8 bases are shared with TRBD1. There are 16 residues in the CDR3. Looked up from germline, CDR1 is MGHDK and CDR2 is SYGVNS. Unmatched junction bases numbered 8, after V lost 1 base and J lost 4 bases. CDR3 sequence reads: CASSEFPGGMGTEAFF. In nucleotides, the CDR3 is TGTGCCAGCAGTGAATTTCCAGGGGGCATGGGCACTGAAGCTTTCTTT.

The CDR3 DNA follows: TGTGCCAGCAGATGGACAGGGGATCGTAATTCACCCCTCCACTTT. It specifies CASRWTGDRNSPLHF. The rearrangement links TRBV19 to TRBJ1-6, with 9 nucleotides matching TRBD1. The CDR3 runs 15 residues. With V trimmed by 9 bases and J by 6 bases, 9 bases remained unmatched. Germline-derived CDR1 and CDR2 are LNHDA and SQIVND (reference sequence). Full variable domain (outside the CDR3, taken from reference TRBV19 and TRBJ1-6): DGGITQSPKYLFRKEGQNVTLSCEQNLNHDAMYWYRQDPGQGLRLIYYSQIVNDFQKGDIAEGYSVSREKKESFPLTVTSAQKNPTAFYLCASRWTGDRNSPLHFGNGTRLTVT.

V and J are TRBV14 and TRBJ2-1; 9 bases are shared with TRBD2. This CDR3 is 19 amino acids long. In germline, CDR1 is SGHDN, CDR2 FVKESK. Germline trimming cut 1 base from V and 1 base from J; bases unmatched to any gene: 11. CDR3 sequence: CASSQVARGGLLSYNEQFF. The DNA for the CDR3 is TGTGCCAGCAGCCAAGTTGCGCGGGGGGGCCTTCTTTCCTACAATGAGCAGTTCTTC. The entire variable domain, with the rest obtained from reference TRBV14 and TRBJ2-1, is as follows: EAGVTQFPSHSVIEKGQTVTLRCDPISGHDNLYWYRRVMGKEIKFLLHFVKESKQDESGMPNNRFLAERTGGTYSTLKVQPAELEDSGVYFCASSQVARGGLLSYNEQFFGPGTRLTVL.

This clonotype was seen a handful of times. The genes are TRBV23-1 and TRBJ2-7; D unclear. Being an ORF, TRBV23-1 has a function that is uncertain. V dropped 0 bases and J dropped 3 bases, with 30 bases sitting between them. The CDR3 runs 21 residues. CDR3 in DNA: TGCGCCAGCAGTCAATCGAGTTCCCAAATCCTTTCGGCCTTAAGTTTCTACGAGCAGTACGTC. Protein product: CASSQSSSQILSALSFYEQYV.

This clonotype was detected many times. The CDR3 coding sequence is TGTGCCAGCACCCGTGGCCGTAATCAGCCCCAGCATTTT. Encoded protein: CASTRGRNQPQHF. The V and J genes are TRBV7-9 and TRBJ1-5; D remains ambiguous. CDR1 is SEHNR, CDR2 FQNEAQ, per germline (reference sequence). The V and J ends lost 7 bases and 4 bases respectively, with 11 bases between them. The CDR3 covers 13 residues.

This clonotype has more than one count but fewer than ten. This sequence joins TRBV7-1 and TRBJ1-2; perhaps TRBD1 as D (5 bases). TRBV7-1 is an open reading frame, and its role is uncertain. V was shortened by 5 bases and J by 6 bases, with 19 bases between the two germline ends. This CDR3 comprises 15 residues. The CDR3 is CASSLSDGTADGYTF. CDR3 nucleotides: TGTGCCAGCAGCCTTTCCGACGGGACGGCCGATGGCTACACCTTC.

This clonotype was detected ten times or more. The chain joins TRBV12-5 to TRBJ2-3; the D is unclear. CDR3 length: 17 amino acids. V gave up 0 bases and J gave up 2 bases, with 15 bases separating them. Germline V lookup: CDR1 LGHNT, CDR2 FRNRAP. CDR3 sequence (DNA): TGTGCTAGTGGTTTGGTAACAGATCTCTTTGCCACAGATACGCAGTATTTT. Translating gives CASGLVTDLFATDTQYF.

Here the CDR3 DNA reads TGTGCCAGCAGCGCGGACAGGGGAGAGGGTAATGGCTACAATGAGCAGTTCTTC. This encodes CASSADRGEGNGYNEQFF. The V gene is TRBV7-6, the J gene TRBJ2-1, with TRBD1 matching over 9 bases. Trimming at V came to 5 bases and at J to 3 bases, leaving 14 bases not matched to a gene. CDR1 SGHVS and CDR2 FNYEAQ come from the germline V gene. The length of the CDR3 is 18 residues. The full variable domain, in which reference TRBV7-6 and TRBJ2-1 provide the parts outside the CDR3, is GAGVSQSPRYKVTKRGQDVALRCDPISGHVSLYWYRQALGQGPEFLTYFNYEAQQDKSGLPNDRFSAERPEGSISTLTIQRTEQRDSAMYRCASSADRGEGNGYNEQFFGPGTRLTVL.

The chain has TRBV14 and TRBJ1-1, with D maybe TRBD1 (5 bases). Germline V gene data show CDR1 as SGHDN and CDR2 as FVKESK. The germline V and J ends were trimmed by 3 bases and 5 bases, with 13 bases remaining between them. This CDR3 is 14 amino acids long. In DNA form, the CDR3 reads TGTGCCAGCAGCCATTGGACGGAGGGGACTGAAGCTTTCTTT. Its translation: CASSHWTEGTEAFF.

This clonotype occurred many times. J is TRBJ1-2 and V is TRBV7-9, with a weak D call TRBD1 (6 bases). Germline CDR1 SEHNR, CDR2 FQNEAQ (reference sequence). Trimming took off 5 bases at V and 0 bases at J, with 13 bases between the two ends. The CDR3 extends over 15 amino acids. The CDR3 DNA is TGTGCCAGCAGCCTCGGTACAGGGACTAACTATGGCTACACCTTC. This sequence encodes CASSLGTGTNYGYTF.

V gene TRBV9 combines with J gene TRBJ2-2; tentative D call: TRBD1 (6 bases). The germline V and J ends were trimmed by 0 bases and 4 bases, with 19 bases remaining between them. The CDR3 sequence is 18 residues long. Germline V CDR1 and CDR2: SGDLS, YYNGEE. Here the CDR3 reads CASSVDSERGWGTGELFF. The CDR3, as DNA: TGTGCCAGCAGCGTAGATTCGGAGAGGGGGTGGGGCACCGGGGAGCTGTTTTTT.

The chain is built from TRBV4-3 and TRBJ2-3; D may be TRBD1 (6 bases). Germline V lookup: CDR1 LGHNA, CDR2 YSLEER. V gave up 3 bases and J gave up 2 bases, with 18 bases separating them. The CDR3 consists of 17 residues. The CDR3 DNA reads as TGCGCCAGCAGCCAGGCCGGGACATGGCTCAACACAGATACGCAGTATTTT. Encoded protein: CASSQAGTWLNTDTQYF.